This TCR beta chain was sequenced in a study of control samples from healthy donors and cancer patients (dated by TCRdb to the early 2020s). The method behind the library was the immunoSEQ multiplex PCR assay. Sourced from immuneACCESS, this table was stored by TCRdb with only in-frame sequences that have V and J called. A share of the clones is absent; for the studies checked, an unresolved V gene accounts for under half, and the remainder has no known explanation. The table for this sample lists some 200,000 clones; 85% to 95% of them were counted only once. The ten largest account for approximately 1.5% of the sample. The CDR1 and CDR2 encoded by the germline V gene (reference sequence) are WNHNN and SYGVQD. There are 14 amino acids in the CDR3, from cysteine to phenylalanine inclusive. Only CDR3 DNA is held: 42 bases, read in frame from base 1. With regard to this clone: No antigen is known for it. Base-call qualities are not available, and no considerably larger clone is one nucleotide away.

The material sequenced was blood. The chain employs TRBV10-1 and TRBJ1-3; 6 matching bases give a weak D call of TRBD1. The origin of this receptor is a man younger than 35 in good health. The DNA reads TGCCCCGCTGGGGGGGCCAGCTCTGGAAACACCATATATTTT. Translation gives CPAGGASSGNTIYF.